The clone carrying this TCR beta chain was picked up many times. The target antigen is unknown. Over 18 months, lack of ophthalmopathy progression marked Graves' hyperthyroidism as stable. Patients aged 18 to 65 had newly diagnosed hyperthyroidism of under 2 months' duration. This record comes from a study of T cells in Graves' hyperthyroidism and ophthalmopathy. RNA transcripts provided the source from which TCR beta CDR3 regions were amplified. A first-round RT-PCR of the TCR CDR3 used the HTBI primer set. TCRdb passed the multiplex PCR reads through MiXCR, listing each CDR3 protein once. This table has over 200,000 distinct CDR3 sequences, around 18% appearing once. Germline V lookup: CDR1 GTSNPN, CDR2 SVGIG (reference sequence). The CDR3 spans 12 residues. The J segment lost 5 bases and the V segment lost 1 base, leaving 1 base of the junction unmatched. Study conclusions and caveats: Before onset, by a median of approximately 6.2 months, the model predicted ophthalmopathy.

The sequenced sample consisted of blood. The chain couples TRBV30 to TRBJ2-5; 7 bases align to TRBD2. The TCR comes from a man aged 35-49 years with Graves' hyperthyroidism. CDR3 sequence: CAWSEAGETQYF. As DNA, the CDR3 is TGTGCCTGGAGTGAAGCGGGGGAGACCCAGTACTTC.